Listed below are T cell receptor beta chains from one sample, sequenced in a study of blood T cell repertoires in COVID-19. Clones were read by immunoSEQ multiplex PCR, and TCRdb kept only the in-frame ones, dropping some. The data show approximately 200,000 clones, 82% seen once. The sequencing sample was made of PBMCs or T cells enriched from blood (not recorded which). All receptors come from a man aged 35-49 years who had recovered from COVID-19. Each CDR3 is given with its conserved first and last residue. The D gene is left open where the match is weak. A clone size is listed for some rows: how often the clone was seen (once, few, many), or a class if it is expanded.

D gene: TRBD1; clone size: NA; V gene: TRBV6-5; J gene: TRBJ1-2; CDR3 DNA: TGTGCCAGCAGTTACTCGAGCCAGGACAGGGGGTATGGCTACACCTTC; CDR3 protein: CASSYSSQDRGYGYTF
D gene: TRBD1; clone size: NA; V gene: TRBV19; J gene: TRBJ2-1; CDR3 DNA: TGTGCCAGTAGGGCCGGGACAGACACCTACAATGAGCAGTTCTTC; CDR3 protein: CASRAGTDTYNEQFF
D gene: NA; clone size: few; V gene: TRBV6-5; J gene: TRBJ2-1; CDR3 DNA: TGTGCCAGCAGTTACCGAACCCAGCGGGCGGACAATGAGCAGTTCTTC; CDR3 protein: CASSYRTQRADNEQFF
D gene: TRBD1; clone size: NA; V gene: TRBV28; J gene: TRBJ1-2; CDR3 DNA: TGTGCCAGCACTGGCAGGGGGGCCTATGGCTACACCTTC; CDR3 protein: CASTGRGAYGYTF
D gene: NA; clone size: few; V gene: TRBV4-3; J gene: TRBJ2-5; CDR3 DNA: TGCGCCAGCAGCCAAGATTTGCCAAGAGTCCGAGAGACCCAGTACTTC; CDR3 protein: CASSQDLPRVRETQYF
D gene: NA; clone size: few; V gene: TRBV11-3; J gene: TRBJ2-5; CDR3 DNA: TGTGCCAGCAGCCGTGGCGGGCAGATACAAGAGACCCAGTACTTC; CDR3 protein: CASSRGGQIQETQYF
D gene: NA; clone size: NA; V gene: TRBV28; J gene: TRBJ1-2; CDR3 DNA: TGTGCCAGCATCGGCAGGGGTACCTATGGCTACACCTTC; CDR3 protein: CASIGRGTYGYTF
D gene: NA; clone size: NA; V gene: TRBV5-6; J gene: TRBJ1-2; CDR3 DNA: TGTGCCAGCAGCCAAGTAGGGGAGGGGAGGTATGGCTACACCTTC; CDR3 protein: CASSQVGEGRYGYTF
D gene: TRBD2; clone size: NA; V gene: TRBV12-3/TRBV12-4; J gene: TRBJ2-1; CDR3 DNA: TGTGCCAGCCGGGACTATCGCTACAATGAGCAGTTCTTC; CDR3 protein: CASRDYRYNEQFF
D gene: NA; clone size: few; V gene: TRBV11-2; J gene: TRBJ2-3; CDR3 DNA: TGTGCCAGCAGCATGGACAGATCAGATACGCAGTATTTT; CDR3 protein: CASSMDRSDTQYF
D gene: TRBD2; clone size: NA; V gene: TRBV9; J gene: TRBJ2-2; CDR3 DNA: TGTGCCAGCAGCGTCCTAGCCGGGGGGTACACCGGGGAGCTGTTTTTT; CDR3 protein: CASSVLAGGYTGELFF
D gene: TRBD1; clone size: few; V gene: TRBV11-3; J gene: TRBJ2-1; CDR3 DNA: TGTGCCAGCAGCTTAGGGACAGGCAATGAGCAGTTCTTC; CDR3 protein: CASSLGTGNEQFF
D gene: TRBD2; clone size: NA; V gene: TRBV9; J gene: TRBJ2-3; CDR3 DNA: TGTGCCAGCAGCGGAAGTAGCGGTCGGGAGGGAGATACGCAGTATTTT; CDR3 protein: CASSGSSGREGDTQYF
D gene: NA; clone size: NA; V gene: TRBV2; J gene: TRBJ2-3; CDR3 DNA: TGTGCCAGCAATCCGCGGACTTTCACAGATACGCAGTATTTT; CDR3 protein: CASNPRTFTDTQYF
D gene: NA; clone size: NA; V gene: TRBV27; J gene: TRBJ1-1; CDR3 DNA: TGTGCCAGCAGTTTAACCAGGGACACTGAAGCTTTCTTT; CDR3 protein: CASSLTRDTEAFF
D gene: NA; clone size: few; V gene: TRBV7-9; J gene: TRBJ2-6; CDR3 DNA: TGTGCCAGCAGCTTAGGACAGGCTGGGGCCAACGTCCTGACTTTC; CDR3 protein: CASSLGQAGANVLTF
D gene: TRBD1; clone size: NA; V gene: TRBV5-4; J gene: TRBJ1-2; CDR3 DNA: TGTGCCAGCAGCTTGCAGGGGACAGTTAATTTGATCTTC; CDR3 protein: CASSLQGTVNLIF
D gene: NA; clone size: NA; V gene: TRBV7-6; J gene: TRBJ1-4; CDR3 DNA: TGTGCCAGCAGTCGAATGAGGGGGGGACGCGAAAAACTGTTTTTT; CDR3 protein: CASSRMRGGREKLFF
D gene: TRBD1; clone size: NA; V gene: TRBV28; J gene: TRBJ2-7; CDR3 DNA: TGTGCCAGCAGTTCGACCGGGACAGGGCAATACGAGCAGTACTTC; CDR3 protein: CASSSTGTGQYEQYF
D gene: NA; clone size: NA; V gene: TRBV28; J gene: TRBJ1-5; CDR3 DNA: TGTGCCAGCAGCCGGACTTCCCTAAATCAGCCCCAGCATTTT; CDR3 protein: CASSRTSLNQPQHF
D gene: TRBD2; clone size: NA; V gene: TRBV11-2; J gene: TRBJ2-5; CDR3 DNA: TGTGCCAGCAGCCGGAGTGGCATCGCTAGCGGCCAAGAGACCCAGTACTTC; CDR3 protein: CASSRSGIASGQETQYF
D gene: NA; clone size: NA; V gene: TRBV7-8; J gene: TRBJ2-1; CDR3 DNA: TGTGCCAGCAGCATAGGGGCGGGGGCGAATGAGCAGTTCTTC; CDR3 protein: CASSIGAGANEQFF
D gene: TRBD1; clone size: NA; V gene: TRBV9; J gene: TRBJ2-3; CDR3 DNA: TGTGCCAGCAGCCCCCGACAGGGCTCCACAGATACGCAGTATTTT; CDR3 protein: CASSPRQGSTDTQYF
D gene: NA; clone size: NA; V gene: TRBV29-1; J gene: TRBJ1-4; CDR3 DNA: TGCAGCGTTGAAGCGCCGGGGGGGTTGAGTGAAAAACTGTTTTTT; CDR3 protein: CSVEAPGGLSEKLFF
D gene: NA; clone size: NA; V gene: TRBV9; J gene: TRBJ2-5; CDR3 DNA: TGTGCCACCCGGTTTTGCGGCGACCAAGAGACCCAGTACTTC; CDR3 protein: CATRFCGDQETQYF
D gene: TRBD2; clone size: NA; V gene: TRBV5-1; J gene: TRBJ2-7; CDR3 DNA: TGCGCCAGCAGCTTGGCCGTTGTTAGCGGGAGGGGCGAGCAGTACTTC; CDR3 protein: CASSLAVVSGRGEQYF
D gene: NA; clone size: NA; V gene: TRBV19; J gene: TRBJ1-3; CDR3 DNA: TGTGCCAGTAGTACCCGACAGGCGAGCTCTGGAAACACCATATATTTT; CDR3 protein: CASSTRQASSGNTIYF
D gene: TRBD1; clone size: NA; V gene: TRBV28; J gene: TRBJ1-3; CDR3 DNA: TGTGCCAGCCGCGCAGGGGGCGCGTCTGGAAACACCATATATTTT; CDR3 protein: CASRAGGASGNTIYF
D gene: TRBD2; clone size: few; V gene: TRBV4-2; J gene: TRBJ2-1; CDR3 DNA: TGTGCCAGCAGCCAACTGGGACTAGCGGGCTACAATGAGCAGTTCTTC; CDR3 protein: CASSQLGLAGYNEQFF
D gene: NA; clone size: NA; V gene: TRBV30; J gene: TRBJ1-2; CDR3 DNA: TGTGCCTGGAGTGTACTTGGGGCCGGGTATGGCTACACCTTC; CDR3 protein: CAWSVLGAGYGYTF
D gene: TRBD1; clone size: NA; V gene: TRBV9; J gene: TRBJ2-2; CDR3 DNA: TGTGCCAGCAGCGTTGCGAGACAGGGGGACTACACCGGGGAGCTGTTTTTT; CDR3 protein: CASSVARQGDYTGELFF
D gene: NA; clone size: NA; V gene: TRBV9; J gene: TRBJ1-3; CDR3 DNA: TGTGCCAGCAGCGTAGCTACGGCAGGGCCGGGAAACACCATATATTTT; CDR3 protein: CASSVATAGPGNTIYF
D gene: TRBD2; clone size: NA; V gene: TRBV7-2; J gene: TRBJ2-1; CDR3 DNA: TGTGCCAGCAGCTTTCGACTAGCGGGAGGGGGGAGCTCCTACAATGAGCAGTTCTTC; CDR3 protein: CASSFRLAGGGSSYNEQFF
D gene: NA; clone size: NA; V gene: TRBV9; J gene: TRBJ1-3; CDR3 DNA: TGTGCCAGCAGCGTAGCTGTCGGGGAAGCTGGAAACACCATATATTTT; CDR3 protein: CASSVAVGEAGNTIYF
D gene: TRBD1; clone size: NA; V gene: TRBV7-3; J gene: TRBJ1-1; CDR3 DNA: TGTGCCAGCAGCAGACAGGGGAACACTGAAGCTTTCTTT; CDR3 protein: CASSRQGNTEAFF
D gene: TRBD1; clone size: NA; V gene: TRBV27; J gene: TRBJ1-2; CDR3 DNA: TGTGCCAGCAGTCCTATAAGCCTACCGGGACAGAAGAACTATGGCTACACCTTC; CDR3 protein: CASSPISLPGQKNYGYTF
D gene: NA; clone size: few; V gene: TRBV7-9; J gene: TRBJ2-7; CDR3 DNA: TGTGCCAGCAGCTTAGCACCGGGGTTCTACGAGCAGTACTTC; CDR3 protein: CASSLAPGFYEQYF
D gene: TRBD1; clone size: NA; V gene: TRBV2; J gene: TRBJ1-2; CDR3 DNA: TGTGCCAGCAGCGGAGAGTTGGTGACAGGGCGCTACACCTTC; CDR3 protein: CASSGELVTGRYTF
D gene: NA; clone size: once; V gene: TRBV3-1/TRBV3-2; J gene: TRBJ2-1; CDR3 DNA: TGTGCCAGCAGCCTAAGACAGGCAGCATACAATGAGCAGTTCTTC; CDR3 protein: CASSLRQAAYNEQFF
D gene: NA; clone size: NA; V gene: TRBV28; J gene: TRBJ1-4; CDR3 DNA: TGTGCCAGCAGTTTATGGCAGGGCCAGGCCCGTAATGAAAAACTGTTTTTT; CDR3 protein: CASSLWQGQARNEKLFF
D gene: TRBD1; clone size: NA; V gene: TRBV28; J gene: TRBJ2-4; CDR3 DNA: TGTGCCAGCAGCCCAACAGGGGGGTGGGGAAAAGCCAAAAACATTCAGTACTTC; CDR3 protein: CASSPTGGWGKAKNIQYF